Listed here are 2 T cell receptor beta chains from one sample, sequenced in a study of CD8+ T cells in alopecia areata (dated by TCRdb to 2016 to 2019). The receptor library was made with the immunoSEQ multiplex PCR assay. RNA was extracted from all samples and reverse transcribed into cDNA, which served as template for TCR sequencing. Sourced from immuneACCESS, this table was stored by TCRdb with only in-frame sequences that have V and J called. A share of the clones is absent; for the studies checked, an unresolved V gene accounts for under half, and the remainder has no known explanation. This sample lists about 160,000 clones; less than 70% were detected once. The ten largest clones capture 14% of the sample. The time point label of this sample denotes: roughly 26 weeks on oral tofacitinib. Taken with the paper, the label for treatment or condition translates to: oral pan-JAK inhibitor, 5-10 mg twice daily.

The source material was CD4+ T cells sorted from blood, sampled at week 24, from a patient treated with tofacitinib. These receptor sequences come from a human donor with alopecia areata.

J is TRBJ1-1 and V is TRBV6-1; 7 nucleotides agree with TRBD1. Germline V gene data show CDR1 as MNHNS and CDR2 as SASEGT. J was trimmed by 9 bases and V by 3 bases; bases with no gene match: 7. The length of the CDR3 is 13 residues. CDR3 nucleotide sequence: TGTGCCAGCAGTGAGAGGACAGGTGTTCAAGCTTTCTTT. Amino acids: CASSERTGVQAFF.

A few counts support this clone. The identical CDR3 is also encoded by other nucleotide sequences in the sample. This chain uses TRBV30 with TRBJ1-2; perhaps TRBD1 as D (5 bases). V lost 0 bases to trimming and J lost 7 bases, with 12 bases between them. Germline CDR1 is GTSNPN and CDR2 is SVGIG (reference sequence). The CDR3 length is 13 residues. The CDR3 nucleotides read TGTGCCTGGAGTGTTGGGGCGGCTGGTGGCTACACCTTC. It yields the protein CAWSVGAAGGYTF. The entire variable domain, with the rest obtained from reference TRBV30 and TRBJ1-2, is as follows: SQTIHQWPATLVQPVGSPLSLECTVEGTSNPNLYWYRQAAGRGLQLLFYSVGIGQISSEVPQNLSASRPQDRQFILSSKKLLLSDSGFYLCAWSVGAAGGYTFGSGTRLTVV.